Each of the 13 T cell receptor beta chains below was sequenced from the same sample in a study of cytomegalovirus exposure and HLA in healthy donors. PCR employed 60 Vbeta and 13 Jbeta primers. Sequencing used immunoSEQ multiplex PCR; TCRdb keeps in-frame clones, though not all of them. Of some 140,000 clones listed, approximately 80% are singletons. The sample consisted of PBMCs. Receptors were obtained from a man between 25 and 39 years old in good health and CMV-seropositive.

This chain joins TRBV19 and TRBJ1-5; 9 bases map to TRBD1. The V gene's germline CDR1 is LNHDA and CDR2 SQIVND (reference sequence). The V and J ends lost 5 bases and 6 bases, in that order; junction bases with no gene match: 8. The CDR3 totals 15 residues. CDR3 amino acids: CASSSTGGGGQPQHF. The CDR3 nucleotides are TGTGCCAGTAGTTCTACAGGGGGCGGAGGTCAGCCCCAGCATTTT.

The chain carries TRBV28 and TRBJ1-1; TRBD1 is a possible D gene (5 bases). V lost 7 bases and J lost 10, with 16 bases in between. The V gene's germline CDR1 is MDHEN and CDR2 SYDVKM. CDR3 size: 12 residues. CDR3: CASTPRGLGAFF. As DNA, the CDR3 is TGTGCCAGCACCCCCCGGGGGTTAGGAGCTTTCTTT. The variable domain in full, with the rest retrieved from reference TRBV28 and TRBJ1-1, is DVKVTQSSRYLVKRTGEKVFLECVQDMDHENMFWYRQDPGLGLRLIYFSYDVKMKEKGDIPEGYSVSREKKERFSLILESASTNQTSMYLCASTPRGLGAFFGQGTRLTVV.

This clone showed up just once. The CDR3 DNA sequence: TGTGCCAGCAGTAATAGAGGACCCGGGGAGCTGTTTTTT. Translating it yields CASSNRGPGELFF. This chain joins TRBV2 and TRBJ1-3, with no clear D. The J call may be wrong; the DNA end is better matched by TRBJ2-2. This CDR3 region has 13 residues. Germline V lookup: CDR1 SNHLY, CDR2 FYNNEI.

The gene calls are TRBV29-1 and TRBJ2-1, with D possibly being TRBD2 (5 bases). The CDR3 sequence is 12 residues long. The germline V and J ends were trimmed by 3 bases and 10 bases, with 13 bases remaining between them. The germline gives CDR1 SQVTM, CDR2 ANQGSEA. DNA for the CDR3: TGCAGCGTTGATGGCGGGCAACTGGAGCAGTTCTTC. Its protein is CSVDGGQLEQFF.

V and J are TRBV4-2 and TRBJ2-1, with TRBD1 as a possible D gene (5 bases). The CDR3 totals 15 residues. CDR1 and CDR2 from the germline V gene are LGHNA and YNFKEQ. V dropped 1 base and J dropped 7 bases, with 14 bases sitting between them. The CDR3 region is CASSQVSSSGNEQFF. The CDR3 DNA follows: TGTGCCAGCAGCCAAGTGTCCTCCTCAGGGAATGAGCAGTTCTTC.

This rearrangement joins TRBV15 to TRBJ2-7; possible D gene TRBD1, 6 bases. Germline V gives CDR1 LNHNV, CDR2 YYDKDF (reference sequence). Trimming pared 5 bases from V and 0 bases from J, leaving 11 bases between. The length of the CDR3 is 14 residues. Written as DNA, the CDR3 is TGTGCCACCAGCCGACAGGTTTCCTCCTACGAGCAGTACTTC. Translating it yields CATSRQVSSYEQYF.

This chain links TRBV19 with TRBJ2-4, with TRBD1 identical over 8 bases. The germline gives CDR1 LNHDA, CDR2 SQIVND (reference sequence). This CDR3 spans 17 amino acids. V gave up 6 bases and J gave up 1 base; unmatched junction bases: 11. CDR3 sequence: CASSPSGQGRAKNIQYF. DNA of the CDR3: TGTGCCAGTAGCCCATCCGGACAGGGTAGGGCCAAAAACATTCAGTACTTC.

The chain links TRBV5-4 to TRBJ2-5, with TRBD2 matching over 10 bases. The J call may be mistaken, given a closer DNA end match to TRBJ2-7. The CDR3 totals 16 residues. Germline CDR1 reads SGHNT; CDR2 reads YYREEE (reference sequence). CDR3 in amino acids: CASSLAPSGRLGEQYF. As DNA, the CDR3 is TGTGCCAGCAGCTTGGCCCCTAGCGGGAGATTAGGCGAGCAGTACTTC.

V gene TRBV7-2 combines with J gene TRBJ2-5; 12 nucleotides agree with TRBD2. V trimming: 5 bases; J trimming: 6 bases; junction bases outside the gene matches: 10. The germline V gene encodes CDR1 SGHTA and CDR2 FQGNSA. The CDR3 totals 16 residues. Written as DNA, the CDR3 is TGTGCCAGCAGCGGATTGACTAGCGGGAGAGTGCAGACCCAGTACTTC. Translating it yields CASSGLTSGRVQTQYF.

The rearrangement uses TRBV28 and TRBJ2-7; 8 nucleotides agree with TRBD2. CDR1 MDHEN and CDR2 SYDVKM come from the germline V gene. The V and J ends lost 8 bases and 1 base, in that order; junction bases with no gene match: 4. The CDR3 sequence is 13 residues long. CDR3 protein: CASGAGGSYEQYF. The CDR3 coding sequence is TGTGCCAGCGGGGCGGGAGGTTCCTACGAGCAGTACTTC.

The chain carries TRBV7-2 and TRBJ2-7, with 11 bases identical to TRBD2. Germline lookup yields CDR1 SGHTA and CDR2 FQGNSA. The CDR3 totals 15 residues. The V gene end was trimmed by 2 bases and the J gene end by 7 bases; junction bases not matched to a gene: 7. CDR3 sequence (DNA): TGTGCCAGCAGCTTATCACTAGCGGGAGTGGGGGAGCAGTACTTC. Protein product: CASSLSLAGVGEQYF.

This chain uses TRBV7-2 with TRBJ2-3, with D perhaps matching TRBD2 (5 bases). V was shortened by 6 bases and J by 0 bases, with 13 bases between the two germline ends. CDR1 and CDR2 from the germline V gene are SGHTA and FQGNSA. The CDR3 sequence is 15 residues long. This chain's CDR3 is CASRPPTGSTDTQYF. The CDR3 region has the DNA TGTGCCAGCAGACCCCCGACGGGAAGCACAGATACGCAGTATTTT.

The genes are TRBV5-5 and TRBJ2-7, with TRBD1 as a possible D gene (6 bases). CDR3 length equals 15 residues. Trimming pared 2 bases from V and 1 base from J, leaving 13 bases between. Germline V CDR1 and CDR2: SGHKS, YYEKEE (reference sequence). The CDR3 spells CASSFGQSASYEQYF. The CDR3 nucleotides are TGTGCCAGCAGCTTCGGACAGTCCGCGTCCTACGAGCAGTACTTC.